These 20 T cell receptor beta chains were all obtained from the same sample, sequenced in a study of blood T cells in healthy people across ages. Next came a second PCR, run for about 7 to 11 cycles, which used a sample-barcoded 5' primer along with a J-beta primer mix. Using its own MiXCR run on the 5' RACE reads, TCRdb lists one record per CDR3 protein. The profile shows 850,000 to 1,300,000 distinct CDR3 sequences, 45% of them singletons. What was sequenced was blood. Receptors originate from a woman between 55 and 75 years old in good health.

This clonotype has more than one count but fewer than ten. Mismatch with germline at one junction end may stem from a read error. V and J are TRBV5-1 and TRBJ2-1; D not certain. CDR1 is SGHRS and CDR2 is YFSETQ in the germline V gene. The CDR3 is made up of 13 amino acids. The DNA of the CDR3 is TGTGCCAGCAGCTTAGTTAGATACAATGAGCAGTTCTTC. It yields the protein CASSLVRYNEQFF.

The chain uses TRBV10-2 and TRBJ2-5; perhaps TRBD1 as D (5 bases). The assigned J gene may be wrong: the sequence end matches TRBJ2-1 better. Germline V gene sequence: CDR1 WSHSY, CDR2 SAAADI. This CDR3 spans 16 amino acids. CDR3 DNA sequence: TGCGCCAGCAGTGAGTTGGCAGGGTTTCACCAAGAGACCCAGTTCTTC. As protein: CASSELAGFHQETQFF.

This clonotype was counted between two and nine times. This may come from a read error, since a much larger clone is one base off. This rearrangement joins TRBV29-1 to TRBJ2-5; 7 nucleotides agree with TRBD2. The CDR3 has 15 residues. Trimming took 5 bases from V and 2 from J; bases not matched to a gene: 11. The V gene's germline CDR1 is SQVTM and CDR2 ANQGSEA. The CDR3 sequence: CSVLRPLARQETQYF. As DNA, the CDR3 is TGCAGCGTTCTCCGCCCACTAGCGAGACAAGAGACCCAGTACTTC.

V gene TRBV20-1 combines with J gene TRBJ2-1, with TRBD1 matching over 7 bases. V was clipped by 3 bases and J by 3 bases; unmatched bases: 5. The germline gives CDR1 DFQATT, CDR2 SNEGSKA (reference sequence). The CDR3 loop spans 14 amino acids. CDR3 loop: CSASNYRGYNEQFF. The CDR3 region has the DNA TGCAGTGCTAGTAATTACAGGGGCTACAATGAGCAGTTCTTC.

This chain connects TRBV18 to TRBJ2-7, with 8 bases lining up with TRBD1. The CDR3 loop spans 15 amino acids. Germline CDR1 is KGHSH and CDR2 is LQKENI. V dropped 3 bases and J dropped 2; count of bases not matched to a gene: 6. CDR3 DNA: TGTGCCAGCTCACCCCGGACAGGGTTGACCTACGAGCAGTACTTC. Its protein product is CASSPRTGLTYEQYF. Full variable domain (rest looked up from reference TRBV18 and TRBJ2-7): NAGVMQNPRHLVRRRGQEARLRCSPMKGHSHVYWYRQLPEEGLKFMVYLQKENIIDESGMPKERFSAEFPKEGPSILRIQQVVRGDSAAYFCASSPRTGLTYEQYFGPGTRLTVT.

The chain links TRBV21-1 to TRBJ2-5; TRBD1 reflects the table's D call only, with no check against the DNA. TRBV21-1 is recorded as a pseudogene. CDR3 size: 20 residues. CDR3 in amino acids: CASSKARDELRDREWETQYF. DNA for the CDR3: TGTGCCAGCAGCAAAGCGCGGGATGAGCTCCGGGACAGGGAGTGGGAGACCCAGTACTTC.

CDR3 DNA: TGTGCCAGCAGCTTAGGCGGGCGAGGAAAGATGAACACTGAAGCTTTCTTT. Translation gives CASSLGGRGKMNTEAFF. V gene TRBV7-9 combines with J gene TRBJ1-1; D gene ambiguous. V lost 1 base and J 0 bases, leaving 15 bases between the germline ends. CDR1 is SEHNR and CDR2 is FQNEAQ in the germline V gene (reference sequence). This CDR3 is 17 amino acids long.

The chain combines TRBV7-9 with TRBJ1-4; 10 bases line up with TRBD1. V lost 5 bases and J lost 2; bases outside the gene matches: 8. Germline values: CDR1 SEHNR, CDR2 FQNEAQ (reference sequence). The CDR3 extends over 17 amino acids. This CDR3 reads CASSPGTGDRTNEKLFF. CDR3 coding DNA: TGTGCCAGCAGCCCCGGGACAGGGGATCGCACTAATGAAAAACTGTTTTTT.

This clonotype was counted only a few times. The chain recombines TRBV29-1 with TRBJ2-1; D is unresolved. The CDR3 extends over 12 amino acids. CDR1 is SQVTM, CDR2 ANQGSEA, per germline. V lost 4 bases to trimming and J lost 7 bases, with 11 bases between them. CDR3 in amino acids: CSVVSEKNEQFF. The CDR3 nucleotides read TGCAGCGTTGTTTCGGAGAAGAATGAGCAGTTCTTC.

As DNA, the CDR3 is TGTGCCAGCAGCAAAAAAGTATACACCGGGGAGCTGTTTTTT. Protein: CASSKKVYTGELFF. The V gene is TRBV9, the J gene TRBJ2-2; D uncertain. V gave up 4 bases and J gave up 3 bases, with 10 bases separating them. The CDR3 is 14 residues long. Germline CDR1 SGDLS, CDR2 YYNGEE.

The gene calls are TRBV20-1 and TRBJ2-7; 7 nucleotides line up with TRBD1. The CDR3 is 14 amino acids. From germline, CDR1 is DFQATT and CDR2 SNEGSKA (reference sequence). J lost 0 bases, V lost 4 bases, and 6 bases had no gene match. The CDR3 DNA sequence: TGCAGTGCTATGAAACAGGGGTTCTCCTACGAGCAGTACTTC. It specifies CSAMKQGFSYEQYF.

In regard to this clonotype: One end of the junction varies from germline; a read error may be responsible. This chain uses TRBV12-3 or TRBV12-4 with TRBJ1-5; 10 bases align to TRBD1. CDR3 length: 15 amino acids. In DNA, the CDR3 is TGTGCCTGCAGTTCGGGACAGGGGAGTAACCAGCCCCAGCATTTT. This gives the protein CACSSGQGSNQPQHF.

This clonotype was found a few times. The rearrangement uses TRBV7-3 and TRBJ2-1; D not resolved. Trimming cost V 5 bases and J 5 bases, with 13 bases left between them. The germline gives CDR1 SGHTA, CDR2 FQGTGA. The CDR3 is 14 residues long. The CDR3 loop is CASSPMGRHNEQFF. The CDR3 nucleotides read TGTGCCAGCAGCCCGATGGGCAGACACAATGAGCAGTTCTTC.

The chain combines TRBV15 with TRBJ2-5; tentatively, D is TRBD1 (6 bases). Trimming took off 3 bases at V and 4 bases at J, with 12 bases between the two ends. Looked up from germline, CDR1 is LNHNV and CDR2 is YYDKDF (reference sequence). The CDR3 has 14 amino acids. The CDR3, as DNA: TGTGCCACCAGCAGTACAGGGTTTTTAGAGACCCAGTACTTC. Translation: CATSSTGFLETQYF. The full variable domain, with the rest looked up from reference TRBV15 and TRBJ2-5, is DAMVIQNPRYQVTQFGKPVTLSCSQTLNHNVMYWYQQKSSQAPKLLFHYYDKDFNNEADTPDNFQSRRPNTSFCFLDIRSPGLGDTAMYLCATSSTGFLETQYFGPGTRLLVL.

This chain connects TRBV12-3 or TRBV12-4 to TRBJ2-7, with TRBD2 identical over 8 bases. Trimming at V came to 3 bases and at J to 2 bases, leaving 9 bases not matched to a gene. The CDR3 contains 16 residues. The CDR3 sequence is CASSFGPGGETYEQYF. CDR3 DNA: TGTGCCAGCAGTTTCGGGCCGGGGGGGGAGACCTACGAGCAGTACTTC.

This clonotype has a handful of counts. This chain joins TRBV20-1 and TRBJ1-2; a possible D gene is TRBD1 (6 bases). The germline gives CDR1 DFQATT, CDR2 SNEGSKA (reference sequence). Trimming cost V 3 bases and J 8 bases, with 19 bases left between them. The CDR3 is made up of 14 amino acids. CDR3 DNA: TGCAGTGCTAGCCCCGCCGGGAACAGGGAGGGCTACACCTTC. Protein: CSASPAGNREGYTF.

This clonotype was seen more than once but under ten times. The genes are TRBV3-1 and TRBJ2-7; weak D call: TRBD2 (5 bases). Per germline, CDR1 LGHDT and CDR2 YNNKEL (reference sequence). V was trimmed by 1 base and J by 3 bases, leaving 13 bases between them. CDR3 length: 15 amino acids. CDR3 nucleotides: TGTGCCAGCAGCCAAGGTTCGGACGGGAACTACGAGCAGTACTTC. Protein product: CASSQGSDGNYEQYF.

The rearrangement links TRBV28 to TRBJ2-7, with D tentatively TRBD1 (5 bases). Germline V CDR1 and CDR2: MDHEN, SYDVKM. The CDR3 is made up of 16 amino acids. Trimming removed 4 bases from V and 3 bases from J, with 19 bases in between. The CDR3 DNA follows: TGTGCCAGCAGTTCCCCGCCTCCCACTCAGGGCTACGAGCAGTACTTC. It is translated as CASSSPPPTQGYEQYF. Together with reference TRBV28 and TRBJ2-7, the CDR3 gives the full variable domain: DVKVTQSSRYLVKRTGEKVFLECVQDMDHENMFWYRQDPGLGLRLIYFSYDVKMKEKGDIPEGYSVSREKKERFSLILESASTNQTSMYLCASSSPPPTQGYEQYFGPGTRLTVT.

Of note for this clonotype: An end of the junction does not agree with germline; a read error may underlie this. The chain recombines TRBV27 with TRBJ2-3; D not resolved. CDR1 is MNHEY and CDR2 is SMNVEV in the germline V gene (reference sequence). The CDR3 runs to 15 residues. In DNA form, the CDR3 reads TGTGCCAACAGTTTATCGAAGGGCTACACAGATACGCAGTATTTT. Encoded protein: CANSLSKGYTDTQYF.

The V and J genes are TRBV6-6 and TRBJ2-1; no reliable D call. Per germline, CDR1 MNHNY and CDR2 SVGAGI (reference sequence). This CDR3 has 14 amino acids. V lost 7 bases to trimming and J lost 3 bases, with 13 bases between them. The DNA for the CDR3 is TGTGCCAGCACTCATAACTTCCTCTACAATGAGCAGTTCTTC. Translated: CASTHNFLYNEQFF.